A single sample gave rise to the 32 T cell receptor beta chains below, sequenced in a study of blood T cell repertoires in COVID-19. Profiled with immunoSEQ multiplex PCR; TCRdb holds only in-frame clones, not every one. The top ten clones hold approximately 12% of a sample with 81,000 or so clones, 89% of them seen once. Material for sequencing was peripheral blood. The receptors derive from a man between 65 and 85 years old with active or convalescent COVID-19.

V usage is TRBV18 and J usage is TRBJ1-2; 7 bases are a match to TRBD1. The CDR3 totals 15 residues. The trim removed 6 bases at V and 8 bases at J, leaving 15 bases unmatched. Germline V gene data show CDR1 as KGHSH and CDR2 as LQKENI. The CDR3: CASSSTSTGLEGYTF. The CDR3 nucleotides read TGTGCCAGCTCGTCCACCTCGACAGGGCTGGAGGGCTACACCTTC.

The rearrangement joins TRBV7-7 to TRBJ2-2; D possibly corresponds to TRBD2 (6 bases). Germline V gene lookup returns CDR1 SSHAT and CDR2 FNYEAQ (reference sequence). Trimming pared 3 bases from V and 2 bases from J, leaving 10 bases between. The CDR3 length is 15 residues. CDR3 sequence reads: CASSFGGPNTGELFF. Here the CDR3 DNA reads TGTGCCAGCAGCTTCGGGGGACCAAACACCGGGGAGCTGTTTTTT.

The chain employs TRBV7-3 and TRBJ2-7; the match to TRBD2 covers 8 bases. Germline CDR1 reads SGHTA; CDR2 reads FQGTGA. V lost 2 bases and J lost 7; bases outside the gene matches: 4. The CDR3 covers 13 residues. CDR3 nucleotide sequence: TGTGCCAGCAGCTTAGCGGGGGGACGGGAGCAGTACTTC. This gives the protein CASSLAGGREQYF.

The chain has TRBV19 and TRBJ1-5; the D gene is possibly TRBD1 (6 bases). Trimming left V 7 bases short and J 7 bases short, with 17 bases between. The CDR3 extends over 14 amino acids. CDR1 LNHDA and CDR2 SQIVND come from the germline V gene (reference sequence). For the CDR3, the DNA is TGTGCCAGTACTTCACAGGGCCCTCGACAGCCCCAGCATTTT. Translation gives CASTSQGPRQPQHF.

The chain carries TRBV10-3 and TRBJ2-7; tentatively, D is TRBD2 (5 bases). CDR1 and CDR2 from the germline V gene are ENHRY and SYGVKD. This CDR3 has 16 residues. Trimming cost V 0 bases and J 0 bases, with 12 bases left between them. The CDR3 reads CAISESLAGSSYEQYF. The CDR3, as DNA: TGTGCCATCAGTGAGTCTCTTGCGGGCAGCTCCTACGAGCAGTACTTC.

The chain is built from TRBV5-1 and TRBJ1-1; perhaps TRBD1 as D (6 bases). The CDR3 is made up of 14 amino acids. Germline V gene lookup returns CDR1 SGHRS and CDR2 YFSETQ. The ends were cut back, 1 base at V and 3 bases at J, with 10 bases in the middle. CDR3 DNA: TGCGCCAGCAGCTTGATTCCAGGGGACACTGAAGCTTTCTTT. Translated: CASSLIPGDTEAFF.

The genes are TRBV14 and TRBJ1-3, with D maybe TRBD1 (5 bases). The CDR3 length is 14 residues. Between the trimmed V and J ends, which lost 1 base and 4 bases, there was a span of 8 bases. From germline, CDR1 is SGHDN and CDR2 FVKESK. CDR3 bases: TGTGCCAGCAGCCAAGGACAGAAAGGAAACACCATATATTTT. It translates to CASSQGQKGNTIYF.

The V and J genes are TRBV7-9 and TRBJ1-4; TRBD1 matches 10 bases. The CDR3 has 16 residues. Germline values: CDR1 SEHNR, CDR2 FQNEAQ (reference sequence). The V and J ends lost 5 bases and 4 bases, in that order; junction bases with no gene match: 7. This chain's CDR3 is CASSPGQGGNNEKLFF. Here the CDR3 DNA reads TGTGCCAGCAGCCCCGGACAGGGGGGGAATAATGAAAAACTGTTTTTT.

The genes are TRBV5-1 and TRBJ1-3; no clear D gene. Germline loops: CDR1 SGHRS, CDR2 YFSETQ. The CDR3 loop spans 16 amino acids. The germline V and J ends were trimmed by 4 bases and 0 bases, with 14 bases remaining between them. CDR3 nucleotides: TGCGCCAGCAGCCCGGCGGGCAGACTCTCTGGAAACACCATATATTTT. It yields the protein CASSPAGRLSGNTIYF.

This chain uses TRBV24-1 with TRBJ1-2, with 9 bases that match TRBD1. The germline V gene has CDR1 KGHDR and CDR2 SFDVKD. V was clipped by 3 bases and J by 1 base; unmatched bases: 2. The CDR3 is 15 residues long. As DNA, the CDR3 is TGTGCCACCAGTGATCCGGGACAGGGTAACTATGGCTACACCTTC. Translated, it gives CATSDPGQGNYGYTF.

The chain combines TRBV11-3 with TRBJ1-1; D is undetermined. The ends were cut back, 1 base at V and 3 bases at J, with 6 bases in the middle. Germline V gives CDR1 SGHNT, CDR2 YENEEA. CDR3 length: 13 residues. In nucleotides, the CDR3 is TGTGCCAGCAGCTTAGTAGTTGACACTGAAGCTTTCTTT. Protein product: CASSLVVDTEAFF.

The CDR3 region has the DNA TGCGCCAGCAGCTTGCTTGAGGGTATCGGGGAGCTGTTTTTT. Translating it yields CASSLLEGIGELFF. This chain connects TRBV5-1 to TRBJ2-2; D may be TRBD2 (5 bases). Germline CDR1 reads SGHRS; CDR2 reads YFSETQ. Trimming stripped 1 base from V and 7 bases from J, with 11 bases between. This CDR3 is built from 14 residues.

This clone has just a few counts. The chain employs TRBV5-1 and TRBJ2-7; 12 nucleotides line up with TRBD1. This CDR3 has 14 amino acids. The trim removed 4 bases at V and 9 bases at J, leaving 8 bases unmatched. The germline V gene encodes CDR1 SGHRS and CDR2 YFSETQ. The CDR3 bases are TGCGCCAGCAGCGCCGGGACAGGGGGCGGCGGGCAGTACTTC. Translation: CASSAGTGGGGQYF.

The chain employs TRBV5-1 and TRBJ2-1; maybe TRBD1 (5 bases). Trimming stripped 0 bases from V and 4 bases from J, with 8 bases between. Germline CDR1 SGHRS, CDR2 YFSETQ. The length of the CDR3 is 14 residues. CDR3 DNA sequence: TGCGCCAGCAGCTTGGACAGGTGGTACAATGAGCAGTTCTTC. The encoded protein is CASSLDRWYNEQFF.

The chain uses TRBV7-8 and TRBJ2-6, with 10 bases that match TRBD1. Germline V gene lookup returns CDR1 SGHVS and CDR2 FQNEAQ. The CDR3 totals 20 residues. The trim removed 1 base at V and 1 base at J, leaving 10 bases unmatched. The CDR3 bases are TGTGCCAGCAGCTTAGTCGGAAGGACAGGGGGTCTTTCTGGGGCCAACGTCCTGACTTTC. Translated, it gives CASSLVGRTGGLSGANVLTF. Together with reference TRBV7-8 and TRBJ2-6, the CDR3 gives the full variable domain: GAGVSQSPRYKVAKRGQDVALRCDPISGHVSLFWYQQALGQGPEFLTYFQNEAQLDKSGLPSDRFFAERPEGSVSTLKIQRTQQEDSAVYLCASSLVGRTGGLSGANVLTFGAGSRLTVL.

This clone was recorded once. CDR3 sequence reads: CASSSLQEAFF. The CDR3 coding sequence is TGTGCCAGTAGTAGTTTACAGGAAGCTTTCTTT. The V and J genes are TRBV19 and TRBJ1-1; D is undetermined. V shed 4 bases and J shed 8 bases, with 8 bases lying between them. CDR1 is LNHDA, CDR2 SQIVND, per germline (reference sequence). The CDR3 extends over 11 amino acids. Combining the CDR3 with reference TRBV19 and TRBJ1-1 gives the whole variable domain DGGITQSPKYLFRKEGQNVTLSCEQNLNHDAMYWYRQDPGQGLRLIYYSQIVNDFQKGDIAEGYSVSREKKESFPLTVTSAQKNPTAFYLCASSSLQEAFFGQGTRLTVV.

The chain uses TRBV12-1 and TRBJ1-2; the listed D gene, TRBD1, was not tested against the DNA. TRBV12-1 is deemed a pseudogene. The CDR3 length is 15 residues. The CDR3 loop reads CASSFEGQGHYGYTF. CDR3 coding DNA: TGTGCCAGCAGCTTTGAAGGACAGGGACACTATGGCTACACCTTC.

The rearrangement uses TRBV6-2 or TRBV6-3 and TRBJ1-2; D is ambiguous. V dropped 3 bases and J dropped 0 bases, with 11 bases sitting between them. CDR3 length equals 15 residues. Germline V gene sequence: CDR1 MNHEY, CDR2 SVGEGT. The CDR3 sequence is CASSYNPGANYGYTF. The CDR3 nucleotides read TGTGCCAGCAGTTATAACCCGGGTGCTAACTATGGCTACACCTTC.

The chain recombines TRBV27 with TRBJ1-5; D gene unclear. Looked up from germline, CDR1 is MNHEY and CDR2 is SMNVEV (reference sequence). V was clipped by 3 bases and J by 2 bases, with 14 bases between them. The CDR3 consists of 16 residues. The CDR3 spells CASSFIEGGGNQPQHF. The CDR3 nucleotides read TGTGCCAGCAGTTTTATAGAGGGTGGGGGCAATCAGCCCCAGCATTTT.

The rearrangement uses TRBV24-1 and TRBJ2-3, with 9 bases lining up with TRBD1. The CDR3 totals 17 residues. From germline, CDR1 is KGHDR and CDR2 SFDVKD. Trimming took 6 bases from V and 5 from J; bases not matched to a gene: 14. This CDR3 is CATSSHPGQGNLDTQYF. CDR3 in DNA: TGTGCCACCAGTTCGCACCCCGGACAGGGGAACCTAGATACGCAGTATTTT.

The chain has TRBV7-3 and TRBJ2-1, with 11 nucleotides matching TRBD1. Germline values: CDR1 SGHTA, CDR2 FQGTGA. After removal of 3 bases from V and 4 bases from J, the junction contained 8 bases not matched to a gene. The CDR3 runs to 17 residues. The CDR3 DNA sequence: TGTGCCAGCAGCTTGACTAAGGGACAGGGGGTTTACAATGAGCAGTTCTTC. As protein: CASSLTKGQGVYNEQFF.

The chain is built from TRBV5-8 and TRBJ1-5; D is perhaps TRBD1 (5 bases). Germline CDR1 SGHTS, CDR2 YDEGEE. Trimming cost V 1 base and J 3 bases, with 14 bases left between them. The CDR3 sequence is 16 residues long. CDR3 residues: CASSLFQGGVNQPQHF. The DNA for the CDR3 is TGTGCCAGCAGCTTGTTTCAGGGAGGTGTCAATCAGCCCCAGCATTTT.

This rearrangement joins TRBV5-1 to TRBJ2-3, with TRBD2 matching 8 bases. V was clipped by 6 bases and J by 0 bases; unmatched bases: 6. There are 15 residues in the CDR3. In germline, CDR1 is SGHRS, CDR2 YFSETQ. CDR3 protein: CASTLAGISTDTQYF. In nucleotides, the CDR3 is TGCGCCAGCACTCTAGCGGGTATTAGCACAGATACGCAGTATTTT.

The J gene is TRBJ1-1, the V gene TRBV30; 7 positions agree with TRBD1. The CDR3 is made up of 15 amino acids. V was clipped by 1 base and J by 1 base; unmatched bases: 6. Germline V lookup: CDR1 GTSNPN, CDR2 SVGIG (reference sequence). For the CDR3, the DNA is TGTGCCTGGAGTGATACACAGGGGAAGAACACTGAAGCTTTCTTT. Its protein is CAWSDTQGKNTEAFF.

V gene TRBV27 combines with J gene TRBJ2-7; TRBD1 matches at 7 bases. The CDR3 is made up of 14 amino acids. The V gene's germline CDR1 is MNHEY and CDR2 SMNVEV (reference sequence). Losses at the gene ends were 2 bases for V and 2 bases for J; bases not matched to a gene: 3. The CDR3 nucleotides read TGTGCCAGCAGTTTACGGCAGGGGGCCTACGAGCAGTACTTC. Its translation is CASSLRQGAYEQYF.

The chain links TRBV5-1 to TRBJ1-1; TRBD1 agrees at 10 bases. V trimming: 0 bases; J trimming: 4 bases; junction bases outside the gene matches: 6. This CDR3 spans 16 amino acids. The V gene's germline CDR1 is SGHRS and CDR2 YFSETQ. The DNA of the CDR3 is TGCGCCAGCAGCTTGGCCGGGACAGGGGCTTCCACTGAAGCTTTCTTT. This translates into CASSLAGTGASTEAFF.

This clone was seen a single time. The J gene is TRBJ1-5, the V gene TRBV28; D remains unclear. V was trimmed by 2 bases and J by 6 bases, leaving 17 bases between them. Looked up from germline, CDR1 is MDHEN and CDR2 is SYDVKM. The CDR3 runs 16 residues. CDR3 region: CASSLGGRRAGQPQHF. The CDR3 DNA is TGTGCCAGCAGTTTAGGTGGGAGAAGGGCTGGTCAGCCCCAGCATTTT. The whole variable domain, filled in from reference TRBV28 and TRBJ1-5, reads DVKVTQSSRYLVKRTGEKVFLECVQDMDHENMFWYRQDPGLGLRLIYFSYDVKMKEKGDIPEGYSVSREKKERFSLILESASTNQTSMYLCASSLGGRRAGQPQHFGDGTRLSIL.

The chain has TRBV5-6 and TRBJ1-3; 8 bases line up with TRBD1. The CDR3 contains 17 residues. Germline V CDR1 and CDR2: SGHDT, YYEEEE. The V gene end was trimmed by 0 bases and the J gene end by 0 bases; junction bases not matched to a gene: 5. Here the CDR3 reads CASSLGGTGYSGNTIYF. For the CDR3, the DNA is TGTGCCAGCAGCTTGGGGGGGACAGGTTACTCTGGAAACACCATATATTTT.

This chain connects TRBV6-5 to TRBJ2-7, with D perhaps TRBD2 (6 bases). The CDR3 runs 15 residues. Germline CDR1 and CDR2: MNHEY and SVGAGI. V dropped 7 bases and J dropped 2 bases, with 18 bases sitting between them. CDR3 sequence (DNA): TGTGCCAGCAACACTCCTAAGGACTACGCCTACGAGCAGTACTTC. Encoded protein: CASNTPKDYAYEQYF.

The rearrangement joins TRBV2 to TRBJ1-4; 10 bases align to TRBD1. This CDR3 has 16 amino acids. J was trimmed by 0 bases and V by 6 bases; bases with no gene match: 4. CDR1 and CDR2 from the germline V gene are SNHLY and FYNNEI. In nucleotides, the CDR3 is TGTGCCAGCAGAGGACAGGGGGTTGCAACTAATGAAAAACTGTTTTTT. Translation: CASRGQGVATNEKLFF.

V and J are TRBV5-1 and TRBJ2-2, with D unresolved. The germline V gene encodes CDR1 SGHRS and CDR2 YFSETQ. The CDR3 totals 16 residues. Trimming removed 4 bases at V and 2 bases at J, with 15 bases between. In DNA, the CDR3 is TGCGCCAGCAGCCCCGTAGGTCTAGATAACACCGGGGAGCTGTTTTTT. It translates to CASSPVGLDNTGELFF.

The chain links TRBV2 to TRBJ2-5; 9 bases are shared with TRBD2. The CDR3 consists of 14 residues. Per the germline V gene, CDR1 is SNHLY and CDR2 is FYNNEI. Germline trimming cut 6 bases from V and 4 bases from J; bases unmatched to any gene: 6. CDR3 DNA sequence: TGTGCCAGCAGGAGGCGGCGGGAGGGAGAGACCCAGTACTTC. Protein sequence: CASRRRREGETQYF. Filled out from reference TRBV2 and TRBJ2-5, the complete variable domain reads EPEVTQTPSHQVTQMGQEVILRCVPISNHLYFYWYRQILGQKVEFLVSFYNNEISEKSEIFDDQFSVERPDGSNFTLKIRSTKLEDSAMYFCASRRRREGETQYFGPGTRLLVL.